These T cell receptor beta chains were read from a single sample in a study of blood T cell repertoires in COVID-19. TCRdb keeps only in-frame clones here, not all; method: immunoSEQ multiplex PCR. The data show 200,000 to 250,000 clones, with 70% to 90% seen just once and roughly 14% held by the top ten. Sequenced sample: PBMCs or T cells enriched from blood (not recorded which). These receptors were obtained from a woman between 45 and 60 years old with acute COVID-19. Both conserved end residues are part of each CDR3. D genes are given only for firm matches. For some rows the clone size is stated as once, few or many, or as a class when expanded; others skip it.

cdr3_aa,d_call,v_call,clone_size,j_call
CASSLAGQGQSPLHF,TRBD1,TRBV27,.,TRBJ1-6
CASSRRDRGRTQYF,TRBD1,TRBV27,.,TRBJ2-5
CASNLQGSNEKLFF,.,TRBV2,once,TRBJ1-4
CASSPTGIHASYEQYF,.,TRBV28,once,TRBJ2-7
CASSLDASGIYEQYF,TRBD2,TRBV7-2,once,TRBJ2-7
CAWSKTSERRELFF,TRBD2,TRBV30,.,TRBJ2-2
CASSFRGALSYEQYF,.,TRBV28,.,TRBJ2-7
CASSSTGDNEKLFF,TRBD1,TRBV5-1,.,TRBJ1-4
CASSEASNAYGYTF,.,TRBV2,.,TRBJ1-2
CASSLRDRPYGYTF,TRBD1,TRBV5-5,.,TRBJ1-2
CASRWTGRAYGYTF,TRBD1,TRBV28,.,TRBJ1-2
CASSPFLNTEAFF,.,TRBV14,.,TRBJ1-1
CASREAGVETQYF,.,TRBV27,.,TRBJ2-5
CASEDSLSYEQYF,.,TRBV6-6,.,TRBJ2-7
CASSLSGQFYEQYF,TRBD1,TRBV27,.,TRBJ2-7
CATSDSLISGRAVKHTGELFF,TRBD2,TRBV24-1,.,TRBJ2-2
CASSEGQGGNGYTF,.,TRBV6-1,.,TRBJ1-2
CAIRGGSWDNEQFF,TRBD2,TRBV10-3,once,TRBJ2-1
CASRRWGRGETQYF,TRBD1,TRBV19,.,TRBJ2-5
CASRGAYEQYF,TRBD2,TRBV6-5,.,TRBJ2-7